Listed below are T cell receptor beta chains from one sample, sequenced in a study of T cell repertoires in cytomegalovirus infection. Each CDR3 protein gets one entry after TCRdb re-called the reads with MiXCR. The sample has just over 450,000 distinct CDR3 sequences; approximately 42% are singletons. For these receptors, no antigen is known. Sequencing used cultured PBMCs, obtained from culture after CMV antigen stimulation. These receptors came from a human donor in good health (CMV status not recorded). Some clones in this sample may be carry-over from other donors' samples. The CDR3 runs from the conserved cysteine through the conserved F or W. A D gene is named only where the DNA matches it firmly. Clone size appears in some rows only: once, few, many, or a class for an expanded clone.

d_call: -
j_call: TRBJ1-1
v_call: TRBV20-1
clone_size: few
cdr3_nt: TGCAGTGCTAGAGGAGTGGATCAGGGCTTTGGCACTGAAGCTTTCTTT
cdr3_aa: CSARGVDQGFGTEAFF

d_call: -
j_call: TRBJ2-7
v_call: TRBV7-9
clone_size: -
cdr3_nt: TGTGCCAGCACCGTCCGGTTGGGAGGCGAGCAGTACTTC
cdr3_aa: CASTVRLGGEQYF

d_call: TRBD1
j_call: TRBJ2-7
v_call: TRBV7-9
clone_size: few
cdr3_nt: TGTGCCAGCAGCAGATCCGGGACAGGGGGCTACGAGCAGTACTTC
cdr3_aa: CASSRSGTGGYEQYF

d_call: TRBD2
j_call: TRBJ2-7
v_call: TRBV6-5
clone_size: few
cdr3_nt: TGTGCCAGCAAAGCGGGAGAGGGCGGGGAGCAGTACTTC
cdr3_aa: CASKAGEGGEQYF

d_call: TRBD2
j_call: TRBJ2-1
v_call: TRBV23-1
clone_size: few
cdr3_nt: TGCGCCAGCAGTCATCAACCCGGGACTAGCGACTACAATGAGCAGTTCTTC
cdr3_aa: CASSHQPGTSDYNEQFF

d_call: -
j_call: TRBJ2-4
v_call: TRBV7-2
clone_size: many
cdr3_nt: TGTGCCAGCAGCTCGGCGGGACATAAAGTAGCCAAAAACATTCAGTACTTC
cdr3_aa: CASSSAGHKVAKNIQYF

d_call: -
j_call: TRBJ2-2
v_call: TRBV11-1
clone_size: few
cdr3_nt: TGTGCCAGCAGCTTAGCGAGACCCGGGGAGCTGTTTTTT
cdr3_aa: CASSLARPGELFF

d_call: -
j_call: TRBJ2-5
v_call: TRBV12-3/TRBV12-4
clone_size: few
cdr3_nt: TGTGCCAGCAGTGACGGAAAGACCCAGTACTTC
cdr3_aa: CASSDGKTQYF

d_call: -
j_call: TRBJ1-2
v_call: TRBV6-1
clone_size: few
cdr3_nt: TGTGCCAGCAGTGAAGCGATAGCAAACTATGGCTACACCTTC
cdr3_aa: CASSEAIANYGYTF

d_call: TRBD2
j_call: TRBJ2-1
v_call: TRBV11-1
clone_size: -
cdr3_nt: TGTGCCAGCAGCAAAGGACTAGCGGGGTACAATGAGCAGTTCTTC
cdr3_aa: CASSKGLAGYNEQFF

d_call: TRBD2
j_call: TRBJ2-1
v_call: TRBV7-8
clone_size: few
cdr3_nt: TGTGCCAGCAGCCAACATCGTGTCGGGGGGAATGAGCAGTTCTTC
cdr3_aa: CASSQHRVGGNEQFF

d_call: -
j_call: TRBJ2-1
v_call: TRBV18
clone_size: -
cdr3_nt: TGTGCCAGCTCACCCCCAGTGGGCAATGAGCAGTTCTTC
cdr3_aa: CASSPPVGNEQFF

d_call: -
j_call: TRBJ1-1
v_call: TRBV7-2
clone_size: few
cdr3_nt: TGTGCCAGCAGCCCTAGGAGGGACCTTTTTAACACTGAAGCTTTCTTT
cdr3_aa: CASSPRRDLFNTEAFF

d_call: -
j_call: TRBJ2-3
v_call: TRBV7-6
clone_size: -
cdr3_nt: TGTGCCAGCAGCTTCGGGTGGGGAGATACGCAGTATTTT
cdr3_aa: CASSFGWGDTQYF

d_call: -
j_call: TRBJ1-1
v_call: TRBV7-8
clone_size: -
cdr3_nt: TGTGCCAGCAGCCCAGATTTAGACCTGAACACTGAAGCTTTCTTT
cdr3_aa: CASSPDLDLNTEAFF

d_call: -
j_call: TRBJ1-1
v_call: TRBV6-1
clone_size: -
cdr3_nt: TGTGCCAGCAGTGAAGGGGACACCAACACTGAAGCTTTCTTT
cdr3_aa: CASSEGDTNTEAFF

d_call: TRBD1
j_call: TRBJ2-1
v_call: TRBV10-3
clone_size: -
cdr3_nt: TGTGCCATCAGTCCAGGGACAGGCAATGAGCAGTTCTTC
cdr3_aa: CAISPGTGNEQFF

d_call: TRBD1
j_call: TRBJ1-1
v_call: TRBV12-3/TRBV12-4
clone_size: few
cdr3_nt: TGTGCCAGCACCCGCGAGGTAGGGGGCGACTTCTTT
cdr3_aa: CASTREVGGDFF

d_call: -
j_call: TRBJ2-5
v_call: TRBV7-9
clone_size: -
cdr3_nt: TGTGCCAGCAGCTTAATGGGACCCCATGAGACCCAGTACTTC
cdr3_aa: CASSLMGPHETQYF

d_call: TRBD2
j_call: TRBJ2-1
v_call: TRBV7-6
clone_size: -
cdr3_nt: TGTGCCAGCAGCCCAGTTGTAGCGGGACTTGGCAATGAGCAGTTCTTC
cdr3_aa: CASSPVVAGLGNEQFF

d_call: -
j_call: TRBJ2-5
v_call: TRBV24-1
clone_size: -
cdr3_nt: TGTGCCACCAGTGATCGGACGGCCGGGGAGACCCAGTACTTC
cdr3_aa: CATSDRTAGETQYF

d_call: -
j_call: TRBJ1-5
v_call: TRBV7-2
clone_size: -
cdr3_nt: TGTGCCAGCAGCTTAAACGCCGGTTGGGATCAGCCCCAGCATTTT
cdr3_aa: CASSLNAGWDQPQHF

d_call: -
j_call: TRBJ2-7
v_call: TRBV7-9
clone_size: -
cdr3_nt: TGTGCCAGCAGCTTAGCCGTCCCCTCGACAGAGCCCACCTACGAGCAGTACTTC
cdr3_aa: CASSLAVPSTEPTYEQYF

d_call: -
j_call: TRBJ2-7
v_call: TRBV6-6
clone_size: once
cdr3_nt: TGTGCCAGCGAGGGATCTCAGCGGGAGCAGTACTTC
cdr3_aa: CASEGSQREQYF

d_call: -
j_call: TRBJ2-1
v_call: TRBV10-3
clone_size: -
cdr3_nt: TGTGCCATCAAAGGGCCCTACAATGAGCAGTTCTTC
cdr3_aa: CAIKGPYNEQFF

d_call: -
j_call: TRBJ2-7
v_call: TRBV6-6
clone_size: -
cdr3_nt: TGTGCCAGCAGCCCATTGTTGGTGGCTAACGAGCAGTACTTC
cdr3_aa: CASSPLLVANEQYF

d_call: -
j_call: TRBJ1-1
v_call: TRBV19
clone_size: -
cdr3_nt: TGTGCCAGTAGTATAGGGGGCGCGGCTTTCTTT
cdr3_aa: CASSIGGAAFF